This T cell receptor beta chain stems from a study of cytomegalovirus exposure and HLA in healthy donors. Study-level information: Genotyping of roughly 400 donors showed that roughly 83% belonged to the Caucasian-associated ancestry cluster.

This CDR3 comprises 15 residues. V dropped 6 bases and J dropped 2; count of bases not matched to a gene: 9. Germline CDR1 MDHEN, CDR2 SYDVKM. Of note for this clone: Its antigen is currently unknown.

PCR involved 60 Vbeta and 13 Jbeta primers. TCRdb's copy holds only in-frame clones and misses some; the assay was immunoSEQ multiplex PCR. In the table there are 80,000 to 130,000 clones, 75% to 85% of which are singletons. The study's findings and limits: The study carried out a later analysis of TCR beta sequences. It associated around 17,000 of them with specific HLA alleles at a false discovery rate of 0.05.

The V gene is TRBV28, the J gene TRBJ1-1; 7 nucleotides align to TRBD1. This clonotype originated in a woman between 45 and 65 years old in good health and CMV-seropositive. Sequencing used PBMCs. CDR3 sequence (DNA): TGTGCCAGCAGGGCGCCGGGACAGCACAACACTGAAGCTTTCTTT. It encodes CASRAPGQHNTEAFF.